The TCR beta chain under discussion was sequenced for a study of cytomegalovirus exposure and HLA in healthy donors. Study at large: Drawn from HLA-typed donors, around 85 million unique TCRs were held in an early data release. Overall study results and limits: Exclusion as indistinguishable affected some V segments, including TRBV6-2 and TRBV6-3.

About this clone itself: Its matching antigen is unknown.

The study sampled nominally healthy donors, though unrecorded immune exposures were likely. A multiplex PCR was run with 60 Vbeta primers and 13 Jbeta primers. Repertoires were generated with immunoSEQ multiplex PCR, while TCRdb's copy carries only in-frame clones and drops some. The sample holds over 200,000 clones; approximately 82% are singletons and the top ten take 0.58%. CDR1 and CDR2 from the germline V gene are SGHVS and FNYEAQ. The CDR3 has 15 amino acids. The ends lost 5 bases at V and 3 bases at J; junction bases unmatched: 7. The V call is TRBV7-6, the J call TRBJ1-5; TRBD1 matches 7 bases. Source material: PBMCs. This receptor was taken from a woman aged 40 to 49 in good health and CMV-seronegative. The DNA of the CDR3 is TGTGCCAGCAGCAGCCGCAGGGGGGACAATCAGCCCCAGCATTTT. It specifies CASSSRRGDNQPQHF.